What follows is one T cell receptor beta chain and its context. Clones were sequenced by immunoSEQ multiplex PCR, and TCRdb holds only the in-frame ones, with some missing. The sample has roughly 200,000 clones, around 84% seen once. This record belongs to a study of blood T cell repertoires in COVID-19. The wider study: Acute and convalescent COVID-19 specimens originated in the United States, Italy and Spain. From T cells, B-cell-depleted T cells, or PBMCs came the material, which was cDNA or gDNA.

Germline-derived CDR1 and CDR2 are SGHVS and FQNEAQ. With 0 bases removed from V and 5 bases from J, the gap between germline ends came to 7 bases. The CDR3 totals 13 residues. The source of this sequence is a woman of 80 years or more with acute or convalescent COVID-19. The source material was peripheral blood. The V and J genes are TRBV7-8 and TRBJ1-2; D is undetermined. The CDR3 is CASSLAIQYGYTF. The CDR3 bases are TGTGCCAGCAGCTTAGCGATCCAGTATGGCTACACCTTC.